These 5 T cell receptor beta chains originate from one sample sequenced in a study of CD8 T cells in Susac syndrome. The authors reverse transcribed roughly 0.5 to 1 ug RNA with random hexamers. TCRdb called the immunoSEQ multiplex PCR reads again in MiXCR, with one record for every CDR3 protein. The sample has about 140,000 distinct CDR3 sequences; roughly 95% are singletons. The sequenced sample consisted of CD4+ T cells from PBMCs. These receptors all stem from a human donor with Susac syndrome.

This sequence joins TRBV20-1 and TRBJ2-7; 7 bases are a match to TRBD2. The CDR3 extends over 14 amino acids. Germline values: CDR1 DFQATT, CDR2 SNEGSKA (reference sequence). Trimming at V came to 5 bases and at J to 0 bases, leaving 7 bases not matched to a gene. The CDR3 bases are TGCAGTGCTTCAAGCGGGACTATCTCCTACGAGCAGTACTTC. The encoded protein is CSASSGTISYEQYF.

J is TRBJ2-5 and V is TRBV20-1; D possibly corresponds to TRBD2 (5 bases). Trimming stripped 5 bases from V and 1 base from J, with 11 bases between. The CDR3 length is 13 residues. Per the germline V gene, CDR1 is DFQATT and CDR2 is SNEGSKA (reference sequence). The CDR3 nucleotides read TGCAGTGCTGGATACAGCGGCCAAGAGACCCAGTACTTC. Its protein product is CSAGYSGQETQYF.

The CDR3 bases are TGTGCCAGCAGCCCCCAGCTCCTAACCAAGGGGCAGTTCTTC. Its translation: CASSPQLLTKGQFF. The chain links TRBV28 to TRBJ2-1; D call uncertain. The CDR3 covers 14 residues. Germline lookup yields CDR1 MDHEN and CDR2 SYDVKM. V lost 6 bases, J lost 12 bases, and 21 bases lay in between.

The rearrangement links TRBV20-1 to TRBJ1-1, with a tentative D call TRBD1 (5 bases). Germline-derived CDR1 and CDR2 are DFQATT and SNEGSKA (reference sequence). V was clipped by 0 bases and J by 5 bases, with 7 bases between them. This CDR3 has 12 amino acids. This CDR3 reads CSARDPGTEAFF. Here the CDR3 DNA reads TGCAGTGCTAGAGATCCAGGGACTGAAGCTTTCTTT.

CDR3 sequence (DNA): TGTGCCACCAGTGACCCCACAGGGGGAATGATGGGTGAGCAGTTCTTC. Translating gives CATSDPTGGMMGEQFF. V and J are TRBV24-1 and TRBJ2-1; 8 nucleotides align to TRBD1. V lost 4 bases, J lost 9 bases, and 13 bases stayed unmatched. The CDR3 totals 16 residues. Germline loops: CDR1 KGHDR, CDR2 SFDVKD.